This TCR beta chain was identified during a study of CD8 T cells in ankylosing spondylitis (dated by TCRdb to about 2017). Regarding the study in general: The study set out to find disease-linked TCR variants by profiling T cell receptor beta repertoires in ankylosing spondylitis patients and healthy donors. In total, the full study cohort was made up of 95 to 110 healthy donors and some 26 ankylosing spondylitis patients. Samples of peripheral blood were taken, and for ankylosing spondylitis patients, synovial fluid was collected as well.

The sequencer was an Illumina HiSeq 2500. Quantitative 5'-RACE with molecular barcodes was used to prepare TCR beta libraries. Processing in the source paper ran as follows. A new computational method based on a probabilistic model of VDJ rearrangement was used to identify disease-linked TCR variants. The public sequencing data were trimmed at Q25 with fastp and processed into clonotypes with MiXCR by TCRdb, which kept only in-frame beta chains. Rows matching on CDR3 protein sequence are summarized as one entry with the most common DNA and genes. Clone size and V and J calls follow TCRdb, not the original study. The sample table lists around 130,000 distinct CDR3 sequences, 6.5% to 9% of them with a count of one. The ten largest clonotypes hold 12% of the sample. The study at large found these results: A TCR beta motif of 8 or 9 highly homologous amino acid variants appeared characteristic of blood from ankylosing spondylitis patients. The disease-linked clones had a CD8+ phenotype and were found at relatively low frequencies in peripheral blood. Some motif variants were previously reported in synovial fluid and blood of reactive arthritis patients, suggesting common disease-initiation mechanisms. The disease-linked clones were reported as significantly enriched in matched synovial fluid samples from ankylosing spondylitis patients.

In its sample, this clonotype was seen a few times. Its cognate antigen has yet to be identified. Nothing much larger sits one base from this clone, and base qualities are not available. Its CDR3 holds 15 amino acids, cysteine through phenylalanine. Of all the DNA, just the CDR3 is kept, 45 bases in frame from base 1. V loses 4 bases of germline sequence and J loses 1 base, and the interval between the two ends is 10 bases. From the germline V gene (reference sequence), CDR1 is LGHDT and CDR2 is YNNKEL. The V gene is TRBV3-1 and the J gene is TRBJ2-2; no D gene is confidently identified. The sequenced sample consisted of blood, either unsorted or a sorted T cell fraction (not recorded which). This receptor was identified in a male donor with ankylosing spondylitis or in good health (not recorded which). The DNA sequence follows: TGTGCCAGCAGCCCTCGAGCTAGGAACACCGGGGAGCTGTTTTTT. Translated, it reads CASSPRARNTGELFF.